This T cell receptor beta chain was documented in a study of radiotherapy plus CTLA-4 blockade in lung cancer. Clones were read by immunoSEQ multiplex PCR, and TCRdb kept only the in-frame ones, dropping some. The sample lists around 110,000 clones; over 65% were seen once. The CDR3 sequence is 14 residues long. Trimming removed 3 bases at V and 3 bases at J, with 9 bases between. Germline CDR1 and CDR2: GTSNPN and SVGIG (reference sequence). Focal radiation with ipilimumab CTLA-4 blockade was given to patients with chemo-refractory metastatic non-small-cell lung cancer. The chain joins TRBV30 to TRBJ1-6; tentatively, D is TRBD1 (5 bases). The source was peripheral blood, collected from a patient treated with radiotherapy plus ipilimumab. The origin of this receptor is a human donor with non-small cell lung cancer that progressed on radiotherapy plus ipilimumab. Some clones in this sample may be carry-over from other donors' samples. The DNA of the CDR3 is TGTGCCTGGAGACCGGGACGCTATAATTCACCCCTCCACTTT. Protein: CAWRPGRYNSPLHF.